This is a list of T cell receptor beta chains from one sample in a study of blood T cell repertoires in COVID-19. This table comes from immunoSEQ multiplex PCR, and its TCRdb copy is limited to in-frame clones, with some not included. The table has approximately 65,000 clones, about 82% seen once; the top ten hold around 4%. The sequencing input was PBMCs or T cells enriched from blood (not recorded which). These receptors were obtained from a woman between 40 and 55 years old with acute COVID-19. Each CDR3 is given with its conserved first and last residue. D genes are given only for firm matches. Clone size is stated in some rows and not others, as once, few, many or a class when expanded.

V,size,J,D,CDR3,DNA
TRBV7-2,.,TRBJ2-3,TRBD2,CASSFTSETRDTQYF,TGTGCCAGCAGCTTCACTAGCGAAACCCGAGATACGCAGTATTTT
TRBV7-9,.,TRBJ1-6,.,CASSSGRDNSPLHF,TGTGCCAGCAGTTCTGGGAGGGATAATTCACCCCTCCACTTT
TRBV5-1,once,TRBJ2-1,.,CASSLARDSSNEQFF,TGCGCCAGCAGCTTGGCCCGGGACTCCTCGAATGAGCAGTTCTTC
TRBV5-1,.,TRBJ2-5,.,CASSLDVKETQYF,TGCGCCAGCAGCTTGGATGTCAAAGAGACCCAGTACTTC
TRBV3-1/TRBV3-2,once,TRBJ2-7,.,CASSPPLRSGEQYF,TGTGCCAGCAGCCCACCTCTCCGTTCGGGCGAGCAGTACTTC
TRBV28,few,TRBJ2-7,.,CASSPDSYYEQYF,TGTGCCAGCAGTCCTGACAGCTACTACGAGCAGTACTTC
TRBV5-4,.,TRBJ1-4,.,CASSLSGFATNEKLFF,TGTGCCAGCAGCTTGTCAGGGTTTGCAACTAATGAAAAACTGTTTTTT
TRBV6-5,.,TRBJ2-5,TRBD2,CASNPSGGRPETQYF,TGTGCCAGCAACCCTAGCGGGGGACGTCCCGAGACCCAGTACTTC
TRBV19,.,TRBJ1-5,.,CASSSGTDNQPQHF,TGTGCCAGTAGTAGCGGGACGGACAATCAGCCCCAGCATTTT
TRBV27,few,TRBJ2-7,.,CASSLSESTMEQYF,TGTGCCAGCAGTTTGAGTGAGAGTACGATGGAGCAGTACTTC
TRBV11-1,.,TRBJ2-1,TRBD2,CASSLALASGGYYNEQFF,TGTGCCAGCAGCTTAGCGCTGGCTAGCGGGGGATACTACAATGAGCAGTTCTTC
TRBV19,.,TRBJ1-2,.,CATQQGQYPNYGYTF,TGTGCCACTCAACAGGGTCAATATCCTAACTATGGCTACACCTTC
TRBV27,.,TRBJ2-1,TRBD2,CASSFAGDEQFF,TGTGCCAGCAGTTTTGCGGGGGATGAGCAGTTCTTC
TRBV5-6,.,TRBJ2-3,TRBD2,CASSRDYTSTDTQYF,TGTGCCAGCAGCCGGGACTATACTAGCACAGATACGCAGTATTTT
TRBV2,.,TRBJ2-1,TRBD2,CASLRLASGVYNEQFF,TGTGCCAGCCTTAGGTTGGCTAGCGGGGTCTACAATGAGCAGTTCTTC
TRBV14,.,TRBJ1-1,.,CASSRANTEAFF,TGTGCCAGCAGCCGGGCGAACACTGAAGCTTTCTTT
TRBV21-1,.,TRBJ1-5,.,CASSKEDRGPRQPQHF,TGTGCCAGCAGCAAAGAGGACAGGGGGCCCCGTCAGCCCCAGCATTTT
TRBV7-3,few,TRBJ1-2,TRBD1,CASSLYSGGNYGYTF,TGTGCCAGCAGCCTATACTCAGGGGGCAACTATGGCTACACCTTC
TRBV15,.,TRBJ2-3,TRBD1,CATSRETGGADTQYF,TGTGCCACCAGCAGAGAGACAGGGGGGGCAGATACGCAGTATTTT
TRBV27,few,TRBJ2-7,TRBD2,CASSLSTSGEQYF,TGTGCCAGCAGTTTATCGACTAGCGGGGAGCAGTACTTC
TRBV7-2,.,TRBJ1-6,TRBD1,CASSLNGGTANSPLHF,TGTGCCAGCAGCTTAAATGGCGGGACAGCAAATTCACCCCTCCACTTT
TRBV29-1,.,TRBJ2-5,TRBD1,CSVEGTGVHQETQYF,TGCAGCGTTGAGGGGACAGGGGTTCACCAAGAGACCCAGTACTTC
TRBV11-2,.,TRBJ2-7,.,CASSRGTGAYEQYF,TGTGCCAGCAGCCGAGGAACCGGAGCGTACGAGCAGTACTTC
TRBV5-4,once,TRBJ1-6,.,CASSLFGQGQSPLHF,TGTGCCAGCAGCTTGTTCGGGCAGGGACAATCACCCCTCCACTTT
TRBV27,once,TRBJ2-2,.,CASSLSGSIAGELFF,TGTGCCAGCAGTTTATCCGGGAGCATCGCCGGGGAGCTGTTTTTT
TRBV5-1,.,TRBJ1-6,.,CASSLGEGTSPLHF,TGCGCCAGCAGCTTGGGGGAGGGGACTTCACCCCTCCACTTT
TRBV7-6,few,TRBJ1-1,TRBD1,CASSLQGALLTEAFF,TGTGCCAGCAGCTTACAGGGGGCTTTGTTGACTGAAGCTTTCTTT
TRBV2,once,TRBJ1-3,.,CASTRQSSGNTIYF,TGTGCCAGCACACGACAGAGCTCTGGAAACACCATATATTTT
TRBV28,.,TRBJ1-1,.,CASRIGGTEAFF,TGTGCCAGCAGAATTGGAGGCACTGAAGCTTTCTTT
TRBV5-1,.,TRBJ1-1,.,CASSPSLNTEAFF,TGCGCCAGCAGCCCTAGCTTGAACACTGAAGCTTTCTTT
TRBV18,.,TRBJ2-5,.,CASSPTGQETQYF,TGTGCCAGCTCACCAACGGGGCAAGAGACCCAGTACTTC
TRBV2,.,TRBJ2-3,TRBD2,CASRWTSGREYF,TGTGCCAGCAGGTGGACTAGCGGGAGGGAGTATTTT
TRBV4-1,few,TRBJ2-3,.,CASRDTGSTDTQYF,TGCGCCAGCAGAGACACAGGGAGCACAGATACGCAGTATTTT
TRBV9,.,TRBJ2-1,.,CASSVAASSYNEQFF,TGTGCCAGCAGCGTAGCGGCTAGCTCCTACAATGAGCAGTTCTTC
TRBV5-1,.,TRBJ2-1,.,CASSLVSGPYNEQFF,TGCGCCAGCAGCTTGGTTAGCGGACCATACAATGAGCAGTTCTTC
TRBV29-1,.,TRBJ2-3,.,CSAPQGSSTDTQYF,TGCAGCGCCCCCCAGGGCAGCAGCACAGATACGCAGTATTTT